This entry lists 21 T cell receptor beta chains sequenced from one sample in a study of post-analysis software for immune sequencing data. Study outcomes and limitations: The five TRBV segments detected at higher frequency in patients than in controls included TRBV5-6, TRBV5-1 and TRBV20-1.

Antigen specificity for these receptors is unknown. The authors incorporated unique molecular identifiers into the TCR beta cDNA libraries. TCRdb itself ran the PCR reads through MiXCR, one entry per CDR3 protein. The data hold some 370,000 distinct CDR3 sequences, with 30% to 45% observed a single time. Sequencing used blood. The receptor set was obtained from a girl aged 10 to 17 with multiple sclerosis.

The chain carries TRBV20-1 and TRBJ2-5; the match to TRBD1 covers 7 bases. V gave up 2 bases and J gave up 2 bases; unmatched junction bases: 5. There are 14 residues in the CDR3. Germline V gene sequence: CDR1 DFQATT, CDR2 SNEGSKA (reference sequence). CDR3 nucleotide sequence: TGCAGTGCTAGACCTCCGGGACAGCAAGAGACCCAGTACTTC. It specifies CSARPPGQQETQYF.

The chain carries TRBV7-4 and TRBJ2-3; D is undetermined. The CDR3 totals 15 residues. Germline loops: CDR1 SGHVT, CDR2 SQSDAQ. V was trimmed by 5 bases and J by 4 bases, leaving 16 bases between them. The CDR3 nucleotides are TGTGCCAGCAGCCCGTGCAATAGTTGGGCAGATACGCAGTATTTT. The encoded protein is CASSPCNSWADTQYF.

In its sample, this clonotype was seen a few times. This sequence joins TRBV20-1 and TRBJ2-7; the D gene could be TRBD1 or TRBD2 (5 bases each). Germline V gene data show CDR1 as DFQATT and CDR2 as SNEGSKA (reference sequence). This CDR3 has 13 residues. CDR3 sequence (DNA): TGCACAGTGTCTGGGGGTCGATCCTACGAGCAGTACTTC. Translating gives CTVSGGRSYEQYF.

This clonotype was found many times. This chain links TRBV20-1 with TRBJ2-1; 7 bases fit TRBD1. CDR3 length equals 16 residues. V shed 1 base and J 3 bases; nucleotides not matched to a gene: 9. Germline V gives CDR1 DFQATT, CDR2 SNEGSKA (reference sequence). The CDR3 loop is CSARARRQGLYNEQFF. Written as DNA, the CDR3 is TGCAGTGCTAGAGCTAGAAGACAGGGTCTCTACAATGAGCAGTTCTTC.

This clonotype was counted at least ten times. The chain couples TRBV9 to TRBJ2-6; the match to TRBD2 covers 8 bases. This CDR3 spans 18 amino acids. V lost 4 bases, J lost 0 bases, and 9 bases stayed unmatched. Germline lookup yields CDR1 SGDLS and CDR2 YYNGEE. The CDR3 DNA follows: TGTGCCAGCAGCCCCAGAACGGGGGGGATCTCTGGGGCCAACGTCCTGACTTTC. This codes for CASSPRTGGISGANVLTF.

The chain has TRBV24-1 and TRBJ2-1; weak D call: TRBD1 (6 bases). The V end lost 4 bases, the J end lost 8 bases, and 17 bases lay between the germline ends. The germline V gene has CDR1 KGHDR and CDR2 SFDVKD. The CDR3 covers 15 residues. The CDR3 loop is CATSEGDTGWDEQFF. The CDR3 nucleotides are TGTGCCACCAGTGAAGGGGACACGGGGTGGGATGAGCAGTTCTTC.

The chain uses TRBV7-2 and TRBJ2-7, with 8 bases aligning to TRBD1. The CDR3 sequence is 16 residues long. V shed 7 bases and J 6 bases; nucleotides not matched to a gene: 17. Germline-derived CDR1 and CDR2 are SGHTA and FQGNSA. The CDR3: CASTIGSRTGFPEQYF. The CDR3 nucleotides read TGTGCCAGCACCATAGGGAGTAGGACAGGGTTCCCCGAGCAGTACTTC.

This clonotype was observed a few times. V is TRBV2 and J is TRBJ2-5; 7 nucleotides align to TRBD2. This CDR3 has 14 amino acids. V was clipped by 0 bases and J by 5 bases; unmatched bases: 3. Germline values: CDR1 SNHLY, CDR2 FYNNEI. The chain's CDR3 is CASSEALAAETQYF. CDR3 nucleotides: TGTGCCAGCAGTGAAGCGCTAGCGGCGGAGACCCAGTACTTC.

This clonotype occurred a few times. The V and J genes are TRBV27 and TRBJ2-5, with D perhaps TRBD1 or TRBD2 (6 bases each). The CDR3 consists of 14 residues. The V gene lost 3 bases and the J gene lost 5 bases, with 13 bases spanning the gap. Germline assignment: CDR1 MNHEY and CDR2 SMNVEV (reference sequence). CDR3 residues: CASSFWGARETQYF. CDR3 nucleotides: TGTGCCAGCAGTTTTTGGGGGGCTAGGGAGACCCAGTACTTC.

This clonotype was recorded a few times. This chain connects TRBV24-1 to TRBJ2-3; 7 positions agree with TRBD2. This CDR3 is 19 amino acids long. Trimming removed 3 bases from V and 0 bases from J; junction bases left unmatched: 14. Per germline, CDR1 KGHDR and CDR2 SFDVKD. CDR3 nucleotide sequence: TGTGCCACCAGTGATCCGACTGGGGGGGGACCTACTAGCACAGATACGCAGTATTTT. This sequence encodes CATSDPTGGGPTSTDTQYF.

This clonotype was observed a handful of times. The chain links TRBV20-1 to TRBJ2-3; 10 nucleotides align to TRBD2. The CDR3 contains 14 residues. With 5 bases clipped from V and 6 bases from J, the junction kept 8 bases outside the gene matches. The V gene's germline CDR1 is DFQATT and CDR2 SNEGSKA (reference sequence). CDR3 residues: CSAPGLALSDTQYF. CDR3 nucleotides: TGCAGTGCTCCGGGACTAGCGCTTTCTGATACGCAGTATTTT.

With regard to this clonotype: Its ends do not fully match the called genes, so a read error is possible. The chain recombines TRBV20-1 with TRBJ2-5, with TRBD2 as a possible D gene (5 bases). The CDR3 has 13 residues. CDR1 and CDR2 (germline): DFQATT, SNEGSKA (reference sequence). CDR3 DNA: TGCAGCGCTAGAGCAACTAGTTGGGAGACCCAGTACTTC. The encoded protein is CSARATSWETQYF.

Concerning this clonotype itself: The CDR3 does not end in the conserved phenylalanine or tryptophan, so this is likely a read error. This chain connects TRBV7-2 to TRBJ2-7; tentatively, D is TRBD1 or TRBD2 (6 bases each). This CDR3 comprises 15 residues. The germline gives CDR1 SGHTA, CDR2 FQGNSA. CDR3 in DNA: TGTACCAGCAGCGTAGCGGAGGGGGGCCCCTACGAGCAGTACCTC. Residues: CTSSVAEGGPYEQYL.

The chain carries TRBV7-9 and TRBJ1-2; the D is unclear. V dropped 4 bases and J dropped 4 bases, with 16 bases sitting between them. CDR3 length: 15 residues. Germline V gene data show CDR1 as SEHNR and CDR2 as FQNEAQ (reference sequence). CDR3 DNA sequence: TGTGCCAGCAGCTCCTCCAAATACTCCGCCTATGGCTACACCTTC. It translates to CASSSSKYSAYGYTF. Using reference TRBV7-9 and TRBJ1-2 for the parts outside the CDR3, the full variable domain is DTGVSQNPRHKITKRGQNVTFRCDPISEHNRLYWYRQTLGQGPEFLTYFQNEAQLEKSRLLSDRFSAERPKGSFSTLEIQRTEQGDSAMYLCASSSSKYSAYGYTFGSGTRLTVV.

This clonotype was seen a handful of times. The rearrangement joins TRBV5-1 to TRBJ2-4; D tentatively reads TRBD1 or TRBD2 (5 bases each). Matching the DNA end better, TRBJ2-7 makes the J call doubtful. The CDR3 is 15 residues long. CDR1 and CDR2 from the germline V gene are SGHRS and YFSETQ. The CDR3 DNA is TGCGCCAGCAGCTTGGCGGCTGGGGGAGTAAACGAGCAGTACTTC. Protein product: CASSLAAGGVNEQYF.

The chain is built from TRBV29-1 and TRBJ2-1; TRBD2 agrees at 9 bases. This CDR3 is built from 18 residues. CDR1 is SQVTM, CDR2 ANQGSEA, per germline. V dropped 0 bases and J dropped 12; count of bases not matched to a gene: 21. The CDR3 reads CSVEDLVGLAGLLLGQFF. As DNA, the CDR3 is TGCAGCGTTGAAGATCTTGTAGGGCTAGCGGGGCTCCTTCTGGGGCAGTTCTTC.

This clonotype was seen only a few times. This sequence joins TRBV11-2 and TRBJ2-1; tentatively, D is TRBD1 (7 bases). Between the trimmed V and J ends, which lost 4 bases and 8 bases, there was a span of 18 bases. The CDR3 has 15 amino acids. CDR1 is SGHAT, CDR2 FQNNGV, per germline. The chain's CDR3 is CASSSRGALGDEQFF. The CDR3 DNA follows: TGTGCCAGCAGCTCCAGGGGGGCCCTAGGGGATGAGCAGTTCTTC.

This clonotype was seen ten or more times. J is TRBJ2-5 and V is TRBV5-1; D perhaps matches TRBD1 (6 bases). Germline V gives CDR1 SGHRS, CDR2 YFSETQ. Between the trimmed V and J ends, which lost 7 bases and 4 bases, there was a span of 17 bases. This CDR3 comprises 14 residues. DNA of the CDR3: TGCGCCAGCTCCTATGATACAGGGTCAGAGACCCAGTACTTC. Translating it yields CASSYDTGSETQYF.

The chain employs TRBV3-1 and TRBJ2-3; D possibly uses TRBD1 or TRBD2 (5 bases each). V was pared by 3 bases and J by 11 bases, with 12 bases between. The CDR3 sequence is 12 residues long. CDR1 is LGHDT, CDR2 YNNKEL, per germline (reference sequence). The CDR3 reads CASSQGTLWQYF. DNA of the CDR3: TGTGCCAGCAGCCAGGGGACCCTCTGGCAGTATTTT.

There are a few counts of this clonotype. The chain is built from TRBV6-5 and TRBJ2-7; a possible D gene is TRBD2 (5 bases). The J call may be wrong; the DNA end is better matched by TRBJ2-4. The CDR3 is 16 residues long. Germline CDR1 and CDR2: MNHEY and SVGAGI. The CDR3 nucleotides are TGTGCCAGCAGTTACCGGCTAGGAGGAACCAAAAACATTCAGTACTTC. This sequence encodes CASSYRLGGTKNIQYF.

This chain connects TRBV2 to TRBJ1-1; D unclear. The CDR3 covers 16 residues. Germline loops: CDR1 SNHLY, CDR2 FYNNEI. Between the trimmed V and J ends, which lost 4 bases and 3 bases, there was a span of 18 bases. CDR3 amino acids: CASSASSLPGDTEAFF. The CDR3 nucleotides read TGTGCCAGCAGTGCATCTTCTTTACCAGGAGACACTGAAGCTTTCTTT. The complete variable domain, with remaining parts taken from reference TRBV2 and TRBJ1-1, reads EPEVTQTPSHQVTQMGQEVILRCVPISNHLYFYWYRQILGQKVEFLVSFYNNEISEKSEIFDDQFSVERPDGSNFTLKIRSTKLEDSAMYFCASSASSLPGDTEAFFGQGTRLTVV.